The clone carrying this T cell receptor (beta chain) was seen repeatedly, ten times or more. Antigen specificity is unknown. This specimen belongs to a study of blood T cells in healthy people across ages. General observations from the study: Older age went with lower TCR beta diversity per million T cells, in a roughly linear way.

This CDR3 has 15 residues. V lost 5 bases, J lost 9 bases, and 8 bases stayed unmatched. Germline CDR1 reads SGHTA; CDR2 reads FQGTGA. The donors, healthy Caucasians from Russia, were aged roughly 6 to 90. Every donor provided around 9.5 milliliters of peripheral blood. It was with a sample-barcoded 5' primer and a J-beta primer mix that a second PCR of about 6 to 11 cycles was run. MiXCR, run by TCRdb on the 5' RACE reads, gives a single entry per CDR3 protein. This sample has about 780,000 distinct CDR3 sequences, with 35% to 60% found just once. Sequencing was done on a sample of blood. The J gene is TRBJ2-1, the V gene TRBV7-3; the match to TRBD2 covers 12 bases. The sequence derives from an elderly man in good health. The CDR3 spells CASSLAGGPLSEQFF. The CDR3 coding sequence is TGTGCCAGCAGCCTAGCGGGAGGGCCGCTCAGTGAGCAGTTCTTC.